This TCR beta chain was retrieved from a study of memory B cells and T cells in multiple sclerosis. CDR1 and CDR2 (germline): MDHEN, SYDVKM. The CDR3 is made up of 14 amino acids. Trimming stripped 5 bases from V and 5 bases from J, with 15 bases between. Here immunoSEQ multiplex PCR was the method, and the copy in TCRdb shows in-frame clones only, minus some. Of about 45,000 clones listed, over 75% are singletons. Stimulus-free culture yielded autoproliferating CFSE-dim and non-proliferating CFSE-high T cells, each sequenced separately. Replicate wells were pooled after more than 6 days of stimulus-free culture of 40 million to 65 million CFSE-labeled PBMCs. PBMCs were labeled with roughly 0.46 uM CFSE and cultured without exogenous stimuli. Notes on this clone: The antigen is undetermined.

The study's findings and limits: Normalization was needed because clone-set size differences affected shared clonotype counts.

The sequencing input was PBMCs from blood kept in culture. The sequence was collected from a human donor with multiple sclerosis. V gene TRBV28 combines with J gene TRBJ1-2; D may be TRBD1 (6 bases). The CDR3: CASSTGTPDYGYTF. DNA for the CDR3: TGTGCCAGCAGTACCGGGACACCGGATTATGGCTACACCTTC.